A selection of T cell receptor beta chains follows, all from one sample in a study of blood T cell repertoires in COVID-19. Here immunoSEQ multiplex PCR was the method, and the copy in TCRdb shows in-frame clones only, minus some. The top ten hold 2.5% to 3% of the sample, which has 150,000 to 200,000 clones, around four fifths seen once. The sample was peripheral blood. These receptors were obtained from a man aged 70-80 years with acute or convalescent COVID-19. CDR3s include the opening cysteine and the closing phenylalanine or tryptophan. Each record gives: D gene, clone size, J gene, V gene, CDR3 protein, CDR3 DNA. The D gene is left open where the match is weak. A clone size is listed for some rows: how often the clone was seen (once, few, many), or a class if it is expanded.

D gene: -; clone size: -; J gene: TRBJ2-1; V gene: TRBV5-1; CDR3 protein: CASSFSGGVYNEQFF; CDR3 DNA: TGCGCCAGCAGCTTTTCGGGGGGCGTCTACAATGAGCAGTTCTTC
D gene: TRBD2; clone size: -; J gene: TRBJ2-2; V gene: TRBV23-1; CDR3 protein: CASSHSTSGRAGTGELFF; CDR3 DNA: TGCGCCAGCAGTCACTCGACTAGCGGGAGGGCCGGCACCGGGGAGCTGTTTTTT
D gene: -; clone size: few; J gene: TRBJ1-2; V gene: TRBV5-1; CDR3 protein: CASSREGPEAGYTF; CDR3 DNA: TGCGCCAGCAGCCGGGAGGGGCCCGAGGCTGGCTACACCTTC
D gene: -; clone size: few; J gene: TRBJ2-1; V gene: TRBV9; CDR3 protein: CASSVLQTSYNEQFF; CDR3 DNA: TGTGCCAGCAGCGTTCTCCAAACATCCTACAATGAGCAGTTCTTC
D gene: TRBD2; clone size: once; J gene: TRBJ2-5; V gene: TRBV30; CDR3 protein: CAWSIGSGSGKTQYF; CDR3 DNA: TGTGCCTGGAGTATTGGTAGCGGGAGTGGAAAGACCCAGTACTTC
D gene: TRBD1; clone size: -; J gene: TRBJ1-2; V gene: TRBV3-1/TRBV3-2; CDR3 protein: CASSAGGYGYTF; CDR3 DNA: TGTGCCAGCAGCGCAGGGGGTTACGGCTACACCTTC
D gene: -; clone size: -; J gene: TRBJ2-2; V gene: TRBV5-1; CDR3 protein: CASSLDSSNTGELFF; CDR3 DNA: TGCGCCAGCAGCTTGGACAGCTCGAACACCGGGGAGCTGTTTTTT
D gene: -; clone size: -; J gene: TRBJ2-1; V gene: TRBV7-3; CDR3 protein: CASSNTGRDNEQFF; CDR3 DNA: TGTGCCAGCAGCAACACCGGCAGGGACAATGAGCAGTTCTTC
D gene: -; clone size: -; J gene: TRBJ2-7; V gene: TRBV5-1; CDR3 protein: CASSLSQSRGSEQYF; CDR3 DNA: TGCGCCAGCAGCTTGTCTCAAAGCAGGGGAAGCGAGCAGTACTTC
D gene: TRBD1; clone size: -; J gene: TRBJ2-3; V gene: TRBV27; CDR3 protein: CASSPGQGRWGTDTQYF; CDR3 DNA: TGTGCCAGCAGCCCCGGACAGGGGCGGTGGGGCACAGATACGCAGTATTTT
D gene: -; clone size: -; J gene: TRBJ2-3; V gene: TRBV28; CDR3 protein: CASKGGNRGWDTQYF; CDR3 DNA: TGTGCCAGCAAGGGAGGGAACAGGGGGTGGGATACGCAGTATTTT
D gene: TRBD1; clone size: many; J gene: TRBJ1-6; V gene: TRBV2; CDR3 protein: CASRKTGENSPLHF; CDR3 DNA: TGTGCCAGCAGGAAGACAGGGGAAAATTCACCCCTCCACTTT
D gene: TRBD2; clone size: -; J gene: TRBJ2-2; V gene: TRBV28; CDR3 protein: CASSLVLAGFLGELFF; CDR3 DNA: TGTGCCAGCAGTTTAGTACTAGCGGGGTTCCTCGGGGAGCTGTTTTTT
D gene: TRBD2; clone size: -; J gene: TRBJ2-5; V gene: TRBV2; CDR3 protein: CASNGGAGETQYF; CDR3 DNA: TGTGCCAGCAACGGGGGGGCCGGAGAGACCCAGTACTTC
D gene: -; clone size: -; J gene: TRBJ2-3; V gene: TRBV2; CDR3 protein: CASEGGLGTDTQYF; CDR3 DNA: TGTGCCAGTGAGGGGGGGTTGGGCACAGATACGCAGTATTTT
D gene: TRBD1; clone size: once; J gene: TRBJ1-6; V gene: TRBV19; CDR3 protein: CASSISRQGRSPLHF; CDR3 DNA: TGTGCCAGTAGTATATCCCGACAGGGAAGGTCACCCCTCCACTTT
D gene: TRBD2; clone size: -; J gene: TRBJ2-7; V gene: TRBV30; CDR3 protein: CAWSWAGAYEQYF; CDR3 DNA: TGTGCCTGGAGTTGGGCGGGAGCCTACGAGCAGTACTTC